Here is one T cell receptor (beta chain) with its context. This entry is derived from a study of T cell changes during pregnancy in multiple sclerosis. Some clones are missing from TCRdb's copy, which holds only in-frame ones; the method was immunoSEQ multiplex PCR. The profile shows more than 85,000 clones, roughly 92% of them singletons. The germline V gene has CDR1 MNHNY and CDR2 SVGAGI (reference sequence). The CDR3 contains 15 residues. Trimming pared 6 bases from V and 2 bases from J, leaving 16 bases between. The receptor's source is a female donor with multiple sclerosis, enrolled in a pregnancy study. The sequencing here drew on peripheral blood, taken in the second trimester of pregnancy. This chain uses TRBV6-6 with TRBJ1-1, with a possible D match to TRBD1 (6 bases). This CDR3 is CASSPRGRFNTEAFF. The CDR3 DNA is TGTGCCAGCAGCCCCAGGGGCAGATTCAACACTGAAGCTTTCTTT.